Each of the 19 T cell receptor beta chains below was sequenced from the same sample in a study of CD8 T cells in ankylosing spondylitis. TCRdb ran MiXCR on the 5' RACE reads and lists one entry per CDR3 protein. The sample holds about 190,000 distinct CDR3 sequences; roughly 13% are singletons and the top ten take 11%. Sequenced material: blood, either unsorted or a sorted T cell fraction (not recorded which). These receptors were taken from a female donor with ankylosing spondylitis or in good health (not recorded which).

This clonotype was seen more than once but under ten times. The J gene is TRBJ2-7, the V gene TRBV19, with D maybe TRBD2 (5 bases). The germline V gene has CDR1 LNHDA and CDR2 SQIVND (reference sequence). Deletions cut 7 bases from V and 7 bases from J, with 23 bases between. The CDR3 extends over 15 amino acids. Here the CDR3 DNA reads TGTGCCAGTACCCTAGGACCCAATCCCTCGGGGGAGCAGTACTTC. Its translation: CASTLGPNPSGEQYF.

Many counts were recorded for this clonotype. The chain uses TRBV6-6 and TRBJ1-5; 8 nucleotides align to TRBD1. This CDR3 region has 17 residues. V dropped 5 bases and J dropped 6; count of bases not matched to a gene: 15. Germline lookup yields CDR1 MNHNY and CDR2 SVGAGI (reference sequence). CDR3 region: CASSVPRQGALSQPQHF. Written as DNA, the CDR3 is TGTGCCAGCAGTGTCCCCCGCCAGGGGGCGTTATCTCAGCCCCAGCATTTT.

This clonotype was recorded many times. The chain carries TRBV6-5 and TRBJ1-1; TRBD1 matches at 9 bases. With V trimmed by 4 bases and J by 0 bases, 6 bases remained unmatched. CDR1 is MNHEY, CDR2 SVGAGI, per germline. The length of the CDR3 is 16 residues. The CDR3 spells CASSSGQGSLNTEAFF. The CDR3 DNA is TGTGCCAGCAGTTCGGGACAGGGATCTTTGAACACTGAAGCTTTCTTT.

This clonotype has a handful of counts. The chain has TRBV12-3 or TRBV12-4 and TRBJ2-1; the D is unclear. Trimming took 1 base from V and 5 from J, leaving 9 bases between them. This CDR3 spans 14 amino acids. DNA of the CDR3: TGTGCCAGCAGTTTAGTTAGTGTGGACAATGAGCAGTTCTTC. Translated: CASSLVSVDNEQFF.

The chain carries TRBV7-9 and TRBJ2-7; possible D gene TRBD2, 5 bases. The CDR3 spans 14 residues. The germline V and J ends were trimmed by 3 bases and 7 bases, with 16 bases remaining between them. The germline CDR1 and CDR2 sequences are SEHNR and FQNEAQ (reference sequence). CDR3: CASSFGEFRKEQYF. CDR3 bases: TGTGCCAGCAGCTTTGGGGAGTTTCGGAAAGAGCAGTACTTC.

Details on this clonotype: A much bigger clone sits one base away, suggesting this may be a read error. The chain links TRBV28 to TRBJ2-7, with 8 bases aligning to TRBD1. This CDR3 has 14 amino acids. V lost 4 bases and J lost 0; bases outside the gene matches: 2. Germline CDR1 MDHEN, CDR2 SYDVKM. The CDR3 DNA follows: TGTGCCAGCAGTTGGACAGGGAGCTCCTACGAGCAGTACTTC. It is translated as CASSWTGSSYEQYF.

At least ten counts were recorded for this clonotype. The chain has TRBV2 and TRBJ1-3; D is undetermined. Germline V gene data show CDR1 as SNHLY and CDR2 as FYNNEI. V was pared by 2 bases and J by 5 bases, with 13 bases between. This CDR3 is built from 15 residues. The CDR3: CASSERSAGRNTIYF. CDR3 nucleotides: TGTGCCAGCAGTGAAAGGTCAGCAGGAAGAAACACCATATATTTT.

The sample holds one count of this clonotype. The CDR3 coding sequence is TGTGCCAGCAGCCTAGTTCCCTGGCAGGGCCAAGAGACCCAGTACTTC. Amino acids: CASSLVPWQGQETQYF. The chain combines TRBV11-2 with TRBJ2-5; D is perhaps TRBD1 (5 bases). Germline assignment: CDR1 SGHAT and CDR2 FQNNGV. The V gene lost 5 bases and the J gene lost 1 base, with 17 bases spanning the gap. This CDR3 has 16 amino acids. Looking up the rest from reference TRBV11-2 and TRBJ2-5 gives the full variable domain: EAGVAQSPRYKIIEKRQSVAFWCNPISGHATLYWYQQILGQGPKLLIQFQNNGVVDDSQLPKDRFSAERLKGVDSTLKIQPAKLEDSAVYLCASSLVPWQGQETQYFGPGTRLLVL.

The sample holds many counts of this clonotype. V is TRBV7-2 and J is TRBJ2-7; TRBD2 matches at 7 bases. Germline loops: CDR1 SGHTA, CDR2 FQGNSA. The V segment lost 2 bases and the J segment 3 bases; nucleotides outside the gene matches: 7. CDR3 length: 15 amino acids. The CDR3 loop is CASSLSSGTNYEQYF. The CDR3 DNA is TGTGCCAGCAGCTTATCGAGCGGGACCAACTACGAGCAGTACTTC.

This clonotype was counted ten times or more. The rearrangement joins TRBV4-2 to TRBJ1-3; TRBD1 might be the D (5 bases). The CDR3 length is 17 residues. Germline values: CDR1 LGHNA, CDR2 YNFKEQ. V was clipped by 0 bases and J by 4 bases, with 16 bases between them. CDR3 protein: CASSQDRVDNHGNTIYF. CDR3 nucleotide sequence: TGTGCCAGCAGCCAAGATAGGGTGGACAACCACGGAAACACCATATATTTT.

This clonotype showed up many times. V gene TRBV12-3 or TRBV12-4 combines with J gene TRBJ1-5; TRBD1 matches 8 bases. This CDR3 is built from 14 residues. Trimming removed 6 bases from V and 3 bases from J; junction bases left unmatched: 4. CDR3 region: CASSLTGDNQPQHF. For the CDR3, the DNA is TGTGCCAGCAGCCTGACAGGGGACAATCAGCCCCAGCATTTT.

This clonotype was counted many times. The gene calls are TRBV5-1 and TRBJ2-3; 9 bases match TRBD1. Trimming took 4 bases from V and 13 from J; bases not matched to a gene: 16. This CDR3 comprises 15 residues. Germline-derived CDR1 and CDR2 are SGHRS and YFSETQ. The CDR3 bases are TGCGCCAGCAGCGTCCCCGGGACAGGGATAATGTTAGAGTATTTT. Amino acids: CASSVPGTGIMLEYF. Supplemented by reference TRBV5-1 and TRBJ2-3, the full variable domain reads KAGVTQTPRYLIKTRGQQVTLSCSPISGHRSVSWYQQTPGQGLQFLFEYFSETQRNKGNFPGRFSGRQFSNSRSEMNVSTLELGDSALYLCASSVPGTGIMLEYFGPGTRLTVL.

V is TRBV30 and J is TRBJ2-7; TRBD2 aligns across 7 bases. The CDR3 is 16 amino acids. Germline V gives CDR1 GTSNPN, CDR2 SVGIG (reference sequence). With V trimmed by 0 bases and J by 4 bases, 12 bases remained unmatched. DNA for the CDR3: TGTGCCTGGAGTGTTAGTGGGAGGGCCTTTATTTACGAGCAGTACTTC. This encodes CAWSVSGRAFIYEQYF.

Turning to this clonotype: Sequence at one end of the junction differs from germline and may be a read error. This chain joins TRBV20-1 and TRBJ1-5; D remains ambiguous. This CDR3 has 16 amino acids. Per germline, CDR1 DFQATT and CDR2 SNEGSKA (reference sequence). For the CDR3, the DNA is TGCTGTGCTAGAGGTGGGCAGAAGTATAGCAATCAGCCCCAGCATTTT. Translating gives CCARGGQKYSNQPQHF.

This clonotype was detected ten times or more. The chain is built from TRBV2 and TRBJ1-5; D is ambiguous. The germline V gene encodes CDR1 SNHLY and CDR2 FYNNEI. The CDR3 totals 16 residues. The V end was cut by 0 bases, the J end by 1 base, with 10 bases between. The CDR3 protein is CASSEAVTGSNQPQHF. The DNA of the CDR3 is TGTGCCAGCAGTGAAGCGGTGACTGGGAGCAATCAGCCCCAGCATTTT. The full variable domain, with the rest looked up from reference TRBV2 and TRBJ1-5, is EPEVTQTPSHQVTQMGQEVILRCVPISNHLYFYWYRQILGQKVEFLVSFYNNEISEKSEIFDDQFSVERPDGSNFTLKIRSTKLEDSAMYFCASSEAVTGSNQPQHFGDGTRLSIL.

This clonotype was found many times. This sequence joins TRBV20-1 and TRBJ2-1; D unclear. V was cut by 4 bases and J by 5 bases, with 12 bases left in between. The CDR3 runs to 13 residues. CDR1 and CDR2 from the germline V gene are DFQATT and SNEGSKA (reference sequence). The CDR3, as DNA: TGCAGTGCTATAAGCAGTGCAAACAATGAGCAGTTCTTC. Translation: CSAISSANNEQFF.

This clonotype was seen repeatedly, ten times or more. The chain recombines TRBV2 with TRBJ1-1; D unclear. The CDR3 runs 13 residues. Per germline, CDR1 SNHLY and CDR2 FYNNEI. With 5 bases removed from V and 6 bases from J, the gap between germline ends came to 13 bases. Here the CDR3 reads CASSLVGSAEAFF. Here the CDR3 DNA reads TGTGCCAGCAGTCTCGTGGGGTCAGCTGAAGCTTTCTTT.

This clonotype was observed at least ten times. In nucleotides, the CDR3 is TGTGCCAGCAGTTTGACCGCTATCGGGGAAAAACTGTTTTTT. Translated, it gives CASSLTAIGEKLFF. This chain links TRBV28 with TRBJ1-4, with unresolved D. V lost 3 bases and J 8 bases, leaving 13 bases between the germline ends. Germline lookup yields CDR1 MDHEN and CDR2 SYDVKM. This CDR3 contains 14 residues.

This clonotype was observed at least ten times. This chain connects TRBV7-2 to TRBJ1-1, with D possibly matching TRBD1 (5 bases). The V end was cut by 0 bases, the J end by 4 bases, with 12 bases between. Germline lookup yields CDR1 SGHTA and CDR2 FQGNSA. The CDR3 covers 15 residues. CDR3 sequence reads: CASSLAGGGLTEAFF. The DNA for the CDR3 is TGTGCCAGCAGCTTAGCGGGTGGGGGACTCACTGAAGCTTTCTTT.